These 27 T cell receptor beta chains came from one sample sequenced in a study of CD8+ T cells in alopecia areata. Reverse transcribed after extraction, RNA yielded cDNA as the sequencing template. Clones were sequenced by immunoSEQ multiplex PCR, and TCRdb holds only the in-frame ones, with some missing. The data show 150,000 to 200,000 clones, roughly 60% seen once. Treatment in this sample: oral pan-JAK inhibitor, 5-10 mg twice daily. The material sequenced was CD4+ T cells sorted from blood, taken at week 24, from a patient treated with tofacitinib. Receptors originate from a human donor with alopecia areata.

V gene TRBV7-3 combines with J gene TRBJ1-2; 8 nucleotides agree with TRBD1. This CDR3 is 13 amino acids long. The V gene's germline CDR1 is SGHTA and CDR2 FQGTGA. Trimming took 5 bases from V and 7 from J; bases not matched to a gene: 6. The CDR3 is CASSPDRVSGYTF. For the CDR3, the DNA is TGTGCCAGCAGCCCGGACAGGGTGTCTGGCTACACCTTC.

The V and J genes are TRBV5-1 and TRBJ2-7; either TRBD1 or TRBD2 may supply D (5 bases each). Germline lookup yields CDR1 SGHRS and CDR2 YFSETQ. The CDR3 spans 13 residues. Trimming took off 4 bases at V and 6 bases at J, with 14 bases between the two ends. Here the CDR3 reads CASSRDGRSEQYF. The CDR3 DNA is TGCGCCAGCAGCCGGGACGGCCGGTCCGAGCAGTACTTC.

This clone was recorded a few times. V is TRBV29-1 and J is TRBJ1-1; D unclear. The CDR3 runs to 14 residues. V lost 4 bases and J 1 base, leaving 13 bases between the germline ends. Per germline, CDR1 SQVTM and CDR2 ANQGSEA. CDR3 protein: CSVVGVLGNTEAFF. CDR3 nucleotides: TGCAGCGTTGTCGGGGTCCTGGGGAACACTGAAGCTTTCTTT.

The chain has TRBV7-6 and TRBJ2-3; TRBD2 agrees at 9 bases. Germline CDR1 and CDR2: SGHVS and FNYEAQ. The J segment lost 6 bases and the V segment lost 8 bases, leaving 3 bases of the junction unmatched. The CDR3 is 12 residues long. In DNA, the CDR3 is TGTGCCAGCGCCCTAGCGGGGGATACGCAGTATTTT. Translated, it gives CASALAGDTQYF.

V is TRBV29-1 and J is TRBJ2-2, with unresolved D. The CDR3 covers 13 residues. V lost 6 bases and J lost 3, with 11 bases in between. Looked up from germline, CDR1 is SQVTM and CDR2 is ANQGSEA. In DNA form, the CDR3 reads TGCAGCGTGAGAAGGCCCGACACCGGGGAGCTGTTTTTT. Protein product: CSVRRPDTGELFF.

The V and J genes are TRBV5-1 and TRBJ2-1; D not certain. CDR1 and CDR2 from the germline V gene are SGHRS and YFSETQ. The CDR3 contains 15 residues. With 5 bases removed from V and 4 bases from J, the gap between germline ends came to 16 bases. The CDR3 bases are TGCGCCAGCAGTCCGGGCCTAAGGAGTTACAATGAGCAGTTCTTC. It yields the protein CASSPGLRSYNEQFF.

CDR3 sequence: CSVCRENTEAFF. In nucleotides, the CDR3 is TGCAGCGTTTGCAGGGAGAACACTGAAGCTTTCTTT. This sequence joins TRBV29-1 and TRBJ1-1; a weak D match, TRBD1 (5 bases). The CDR3 is made up of 12 amino acids. CDR1 is SQVTM, CDR2 ANQGSEA, per germline. Trimming stripped 5 bases from V and 1 base from J, with 8 bases between.

The rearrangement links TRBV23-1 to TRBJ2-3; D not certain. TRBV23-1 is classed as an ORF, of uncertain function. The V end was cut by 9 bases, the J end by 15 bases, with 25 bases between. The length of the CDR3 is 13 residues. This chain's CDR3 is CASFDIRPQRNYF. For the CDR3, the DNA is TGCGCCAGTTTCGATATCCGGCCCCAAAGAAATTATTTT.

The genes are TRBV5-1 and TRBJ2-3; D gene unclear. CDR1 and CDR2 (germline): SGHRS, YFSETQ. The CDR3 length is 16 residues. The ends were cut back, 4 bases at V and 0 bases at J, with 15 bases in the middle. The CDR3 DNA reads as TGCGCCAGCAGCCCCGCCGGGTGGAAGAGCACAGATACGCAGTATTTT. This sequence encodes CASSPAGWKSTDTQYF.

The V gene is TRBV13, the J gene TRBJ1-1; 10 bases are shared with TRBD1. After removal of 5 bases from V and 4 bases from J, the junction contained 7 bases not matched to a gene. This CDR3 contains 15 residues. CDR1 is PRHDT and CDR2 is FYEKMQ in the germline V gene (reference sequence). CDR3 in amino acids: CASSPRTGGGTEAFF. The CDR3 region has the DNA TGTGCCAGCAGCCCTCGGACAGGGGGAGGCACTGAAGCTTTCTTT.

This clone was observed once. This chain connects TRBV4-3 to TRBJ1-2; possibly TRBD1 for D (5 bases). The length of the CDR3 is 12 residues. Germline assignment: CDR1 LGHNA and CDR2 YSLEER. Trimming pared 5 bases from V and 3 bases from J, leaving 7 bases between. CDR3 DNA: TGCGCCAGCAGCGGGGGGGACTATGGCTACACCTTC. It specifies CASSGGDYGYTF.

This sequence joins TRBV5-1 and TRBJ2-6, with D perhaps being TRBD1 or TRBD2 (5 bases each). This CDR3 comprises 17 residues. Trimming removed 0 bases at V and 0 bases at J, with 10 bases between. Germline V gene lookup returns CDR1 SGHRS and CDR2 YFSETQ. The DNA for the CDR3 is TGCGCCAGCAGCTTGGGGGACGGACTCTCTGGGGCCAACGTCCTGACTTTC. This codes for CASSLGDGLSGANVLTF.

The V gene is TRBV30, the J gene TRBJ1-5, with TRBD1 matching over 9 bases. CDR3 size: 14 residues. V shed 2 bases, J shed 10 bases, and the junction held 9 bases outside the gene matches. The germline CDR1 and CDR2 sequences are GTSNPN and SVGIG (reference sequence). The CDR3 DNA follows: TGTGCCTGGAGTAAGGGGACAGGGAACATACCCCAGCATTTT. Translated, it gives CAWSKGTGNIPQHF.

The rearrangement links TRBV4-3 to TRBJ2-7, with 11 bases lining up with TRBD2. The CDR3 has 16 residues. The germline CDR1 and CDR2 sequences are LGHNA and YSLEER. The V and J ends lost 4 bases and 4 bases, in that order; junction bases with no gene match: 9. DNA of the CDR3: TGCGCCAGCAGCCGCACTAGCGGGGGAATCGCGTACGAGCAGTACTTC. It encodes CASSRTSGGIAYEQYF.

This chain joins TRBV25-1 and TRBJ1-1, with 8 bases lining up with TRBD1. The CDR3 loop spans 13 amino acids. Germline V gives CDR1 MGHDK, CDR2 SYGVNS. J was trimmed by 2 bases and V by 8 bases; bases with no gene match: 4. The CDR3 reads CASHGQGNTEAFF. In DNA, the CDR3 is TGTGCCAGCCACGGACAGGGAAACACTGAAGCTTTCTTT.

This chain joins TRBV2 and TRBJ2-1, with D unresolved. V lost 2 bases and J 9 bases, leaving 11 bases between the germline ends. Germline V gene sequence: CDR1 SNHLY, CDR2 FYNNEI. The CDR3 is 13 amino acids. Written as DNA, the CDR3 is TGTGCCAGCAGTGAAATCCTCAATACTGAGCAGTTCTTC. Translating it yields CASSEILNTEQFF.

V is TRBV6-1 and J is TRBJ2-7; 12 positions match TRBD2. Germline CDR1 and CDR2: MNHNS and SASEGT. The CDR3 contains 15 residues. The ends lost 7 bases at V and 0 bases at J; junction bases unmatched: 4. CDR3 residues: CASIWTSGVSYEQYF. CDR3 coding DNA: TGTGCCAGCATTTGGACTAGCGGGGTCTCCTACGAGCAGTACTTC.

The chain carries TRBV9 and TRBJ1-2, with D hard to call. V was cut by 0 bases and J by 7 bases, with 7 bases left in between. The germline CDR1 and CDR2 sequences are SGDLS and YYNGEE. This CDR3 contains 12 residues. This CDR3 is CASSVAGIGYTF. For the CDR3, the DNA is TGTGCCAGCAGCGTAGCGGGGATTGGCTACACCTTC. Using reference TRBV9 and TRBJ1-2 for the parts outside the CDR3, the full variable domain is DSGVTQTPKHLITATGQRVTLRCSPRSGDLSVYWYQQSLDQGLQFLIQYYNGEERAKGNILERFSAQQFPDLHSELNLSSLELGDSALYFCASSVAGIGYTFGSGTRLTVV.

The chain is built from TRBV5-1 and TRBJ2-2; D gene uncertain. The CDR3 is 14 residues long. V was shortened by 4 bases and J by 3 bases, with 10 bases between the two germline ends. In germline, CDR1 is SGHRS, CDR2 YFSETQ. CDR3 sequence: CASSALPDTGELFF. CDR3 coding DNA: TGCGCCAGCAGCGCCTTGCCCGACACCGGGGAGCTGTTTTTT.

This chain connects TRBV7-2 to TRBJ2-1; TRBD2 aligns across 12 bases. J was trimmed by 7 bases and V by 5 bases; bases with no gene match: 6. The CDR3 is 15 residues long. CDR1 is SGHTA, CDR2 FQGNSA, per germline. In nucleotides, the CDR3 is TGTGCCAGCAGCACTGGACTAGCGGGGCGGAATGAGCAGTTCTTC. The encoded protein is CASSTGLAGRNEQFF.

In this sample, this clone turned up a few times. This chain links TRBV14 with TRBJ1-1; TRBD1 matches at 7 bases. The CDR3 runs 12 residues. Losses at the gene ends were 3 bases for V and 10 bases for J; bases not matched to a gene: 5. Germline CDR1 and CDR2: SGHDN and FVKESK. The CDR3 sequence is CASSQQTGTAFF. CDR3 DNA: TGTGCCAGCAGCCAGCAGACAGGGACAGCTTTCTTT.

The rearrangement uses TRBV29-1 and TRBJ1-5, with D unclear. CDR3 length equals 13 residues. V was trimmed by 6 bases and J by 5 bases, leaving 14 bases between them. Germline CDR1 reads SQVTM; CDR2 reads ANQGSEA. CDR3 in DNA: TGCAGCGTGAGAACGGAAGGCGATCAGCCCCAGCATTTT. It translates to CSVRTEGDQPQHF.

On this clone: The junction departs from the called germline gene at one end, perhaps through a read error. V gene TRBV11-1 combines with J gene TRBJ2-5; 11 nucleotides align to TRBD1. TRBJ2-7 matches the DNA end more closely, so the J call is doubtful. Germline CDR1 reads SGHAT; CDR2 reads FQDESV (reference sequence). The CDR3 covers 15 residues. The CDR3 loop reads CASRLTGTGGYEQYF. CDR3 DNA sequence: TGTGCCAGCCGCTTAACCGGGACAGGGGGATACGAGCAGTACTTC.

This sequence joins TRBV7-6 and TRBJ2-7; a weak D match, TRBD1 (6 bases). Germline V gene sequence: CDR1 SGHVS, CDR2 FNYEAQ. The V and J ends lost 4 bases and 6 bases respectively, with 19 bases between them. The CDR3 length is 15 residues. CDR3 sequence: CASSSNSQGLGEQYF. The CDR3 bases are TGTGCCAGCAGCTCCAATTCACAGGGCTTAGGCGAGCAGTACTTC. The full variable domain, rest sourced from reference TRBV7-6 and TRBJ2-7, is GAGVSQSPRYKVTKRGQDVALRCDPISGHVSLYWYRQALGQGPEFLTYFNYEAQQDKSGLPNDRFSAERPEGSISTLTIQRTEQRDSAMYRCASSSNSQGLGEQYFGPGTRLTVT.

CDR3 in DNA: TGCGCCACCAAGCCGACCGGGACAGGGGATTCACCCCTCCACTTT. Amino acids: CATKPTGTGDSPLHF. The V and J genes are TRBV5-1 and TRBJ1-6; 10 positions agree with TRBD1. V was pared by 9 bases and J by 8 bases, with 11 bases of the junction left unmatched. CDR1 and CDR2 from the germline V gene are SGHRS and YFSETQ. The CDR3 is 15 residues long.

The chain recombines TRBV4-3 with TRBJ2-7, with D possibly being TRBD2 (5 bases). The CDR3 is made up of 15 amino acids. The germline gives CDR1 LGHNA, CDR2 YSLEER. Trimming removed 0 bases at V and 0 bases at J, with 9 bases between. The chain's CDR3 is CASSQEDSSSYEQYF. The CDR3 DNA reads as TGCGCCAGCAGCCAAGAGGACTCCAGCTCCTACGAGCAGTACTTC.

The chain carries TRBV4-1 and TRBJ2-1; D call uncertain. V was pared by 0 bases and J by 6 bases, with 12 bases between. Looked up from germline, CDR1 is MGHRA and CDR2 is YSYEKL. This CDR3 region has 15 residues. The CDR3 sequence: CASSQDLVPRNEQFF. The CDR3 DNA follows: TGCGCCAGCAGCCAAGATTTGGTACCCCGCAATGAGCAGTTCTTC.